The 26 T cell receptor beta chains listed next were all sequenced from one sample in a study of OX40 agonist ivuxolimab in advanced cancers. Generated by immunoSEQ multiplex PCR, the TCRdb table keeps only in-frame clones and is missing some. The repertoire holds around 98,000 clones, with 87% as singletons. Material: CD4+ or CD8+ T cells sorted from blood, obtained in a trial of the OX40 agonist ivuxolimab. The receptors were sampled from an adult with an advanced solid tumor such as melanoma, head and neck, liver or kidney cancer.

The chain is built from TRBV5-1 and TRBJ1-2, with 9 bases fitting TRBD1. The germline CDR1 and CDR2 sequences are SGHRS and YFSETQ. V gave up 4 bases and J gave up 2 bases; unmatched junction bases: 6. The CDR3 spans 15 residues. For the CDR3, the DNA is TGCGCCAGCAGCATCTCCGGGACAGGGAACTATGGCTACACCTTC. This codes for CASSISGTGNYGYTF.

This clone was picked up a small number of times. This sequence joins TRBV12-5 and TRBJ1-5; D gene ambiguous. There are 12 residues in the CDR3. V lost 5 bases to trimming and J lost 5 bases, with 7 bases between them. Germline V lookup: CDR1 LGHNT, CDR2 FRNRAP. CDR3 protein: CASGRPDQPQHF. The CDR3 DNA follows: TGTGCTAGTGGTCGACCCGATCAGCCCCAGCATTTT.

This chain uses TRBV7-9 with TRBJ2-3, with unresolved D. V gave up 4 bases and J gave up 5 bases, with 7 bases separating them. There are 12 residues in the CDR3. The germline gives CDR1 SEHNR, CDR2 FQNEAQ (reference sequence). The DNA for the CDR3 is TGTGCCAGCAGCTACCACCAAGATACGCAGTATTTT. Protein product: CASSYHQDTQYF. Supplemented by reference TRBV7-9 and TRBJ2-3, the full variable domain reads DTGVSQNPRHKITKRGQNVTFRCDPISEHNRLYWYRQTLGQGPEFLTYFQNEAQLEKSRLLSDRFSAERPKGSFSTLEIQRTEQGDSAMYLCASSYHQDTQYFGPGTRLTVL.

V and J are TRBV2 and TRBJ1-2; 7 bases agree with TRBD1. CDR3 length: 14 residues. Looked up from germline, CDR1 is SNHLY and CDR2 is FYNNEI. Trimming cost V 5 bases and J 10 bases; bases outside gene matches: 13. CDR3 coding DNA: TGTGCCAGCAGTTACAAAGCAGGGGGATCAGACTACACCTTC. It specifies CASSYKAGGSDYTF.

The chain is built from TRBV5-6 and TRBJ2-1, with D perhaps TRBD2 (6 bases). V lost 4 bases, J lost 0 bases, and 14 bases lay in between. The CDR3 covers 16 residues. Germline assignment: CDR1 SGHDT and CDR2 YYEEEE. CDR3 region: CASSPDLAVSYNEQFF. CDR3 nucleotide sequence: TGTGCCAGCAGCCCCGACTTAGCGGTCTCCTACAATGAGCAGTTCTTC.

This chain uses TRBV7-8 with TRBJ2-5; 11 nucleotides line up with TRBD2. The CDR3 covers 17 residues. Germline lookup yields CDR1 SGHVS and CDR2 FQNEAQ. The trim removed 2 bases at V and 4 bases at J, leaving 9 bases unmatched. In nucleotides, the CDR3 is TGTGCCAGCAGCTTAACTCTAGCGGGGGGCCCCGTAGAGACCCAGTACTTC. As protein: CASSLTLAGGPVETQYF.

The chain joins TRBV5-6 to TRBJ1-3; D gene uncertain. The V gene lost 0 bases and the J gene lost 1 base, with 17 bases spanning the gap. CDR3 size: 18 residues. Germline V CDR1 and CDR2: SGHDT, YYEEEE. CDR3 sequence (DNA): TGTGCCAGCAGCTTGGTTACCCCCTCAGAGAATTCTGGAAACACCATATATTTT. It codes for CASSLVTPSENSGNTIYF.

The V and J genes are TRBV5-1 and TRBJ2-5, with a weak D call TRBD1 (6 bases). CDR1 is SGHRS, CDR2 YFSETQ, per germline. This CDR3 has 14 residues. V was pared by 4 bases and J by 5 bases, with 15 bases between. The CDR3 coding sequence is TGCGCCAGCAGCCAAAGACAGGCAGCCGAGACCCAGTACTTC. The encoded protein is CASSQRQAAETQYF.

As regards this clone: This CDR3 is also generated by other DNA sequences in the sample. V gene TRBV18 combines with J gene TRBJ1-1; no clear D gene. Germline CDR1 and CDR2: KGHSH and LQKENI. CDR3 length: 13 amino acids. V was pared by 1 base and J by 2 bases, with 5 bases between. CDR3 coding DNA: TGTGCCAGCTCACCACGAGATAACACTGAAGCTTTCTTT. As protein: CASSPRDNTEAFF.

The J gene is TRBJ2-3, the V gene TRBV5-5; possible D gene TRBD2, 5 bases. The CDR3 has 14 residues. CDR1 and CDR2 (germline): SGHKS, YYEKEE (reference sequence). Trimming removed 0 bases from V and 6 bases from J, with 11 bases in between. The CDR3, as DNA: TGTGCCAGCAGCTTGGACGCACCGGGGGATACGCAGTATTTT. This codes for CASSLDAPGDTQYF.

The rearrangement joins TRBV5-8 to TRBJ2-3, with 8 positions matching TRBD1. With 3 bases clipped from V and 7 bases from J, the junction kept 13 bases outside the gene matches. Germline V gene sequence: CDR1 SGHTS, CDR2 YDEGEE. This CDR3 is 16 amino acids long. The CDR3 loop reads CASSSDRTGKKNTQYF. The CDR3 bases are TGTGCCAGCAGCTCTGATAGGACAGGGAAGAAGAATACGCAGTATTTT.

The CDR3 loop reads CSSLGGEFEQFF. The CDR3 DNA reads as TGCAGCTCCCTCGGGGGGGAGTTTGAGCAGTTCTTC. The V and J genes are TRBV29-1 and TRBJ2-1, with 8 positions matching TRBD2. CDR3 length: 12 amino acids. V shed 8 bases and J 9 bases; nucleotides not matched to a gene: 9. The germline gives CDR1 SQVTM, CDR2 ANQGSEA.

V usage is TRBV19 and J usage is TRBJ1-1; 7 bases are a match to TRBD1. The CDR3 runs 14 residues. Trimming at V came to 4 bases and at J to 1 base, leaving 3 bases not matched to a gene. Looked up from germline, CDR1 is LNHDA and CDR2 is SQIVND (reference sequence). As DNA, the CDR3 is TGTGCCAGTAGTAAAGGACAGGAGAACACTGAAGCTTTCTTT. It is translated as CASSKGQENTEAFF.

This sequence joins TRBV6-6 and TRBJ2-2; no reliable D call. The CDR3 consists of 16 residues. Germline loops: CDR1 MNHNY, CDR2 SVGAGI (reference sequence). Trimming left V 0 bases short and J 0 bases short, with 8 bases between. This chain's CDR3 is CASSYSLGANTGELFF. Written as DNA, the CDR3 is TGTGCCAGCAGTTACTCGCTTGGGGCGAACACCGGGGAGCTGTTTTTT.

The chain joins TRBV4-2 to TRBJ2-2, with TRBD2 identical over 11 bases. CDR3 length equals 16 residues. V trimming: 0 bases; J trimming: 6 bases; junction bases outside the gene matches: 3. CDR1 LGHNA and CDR2 YNFKEQ come from the germline V gene. The CDR3: CASSQDYSGGAGELFF. CDR3 coding DNA: TGTGCCAGCAGCCAAGACTATAGCGGGGGGGCCGGGGAGCTGTTTTTT.

This clone was picked up one time. The chain employs TRBV6-6 and TRBJ1-4; D not certain. CDR1 and CDR2 (germline): MNHNY, SVGAGI (reference sequence). V lost 7 bases and J lost 4, with 16 bases in between. This CDR3 is 15 amino acids long. The CDR3, as DNA: TGTGCCAGCACCTACGGAGGCAGCCTTAATGAAAAACTGTTTTTT. Translation gives CASTYGGSLNEKLFF.

This clone has a single count. J is TRBJ1-5 and V is TRBV7-2; 7 bases agree with TRBD1. This CDR3 comprises 15 residues. CDR1 and CDR2 (germline): SGHTA, FQGNSA. The junction had 6 bases not matched to a gene; V was cut back by 2 bases and J by 5 bases. The CDR3 protein is CASSLSGQQYQPQHF. The CDR3 DNA sequence: TGTGCCAGCAGCTTATCGGGACAGCAATATCAGCCCCAGCATTTT.

The chain has TRBV10-3 and TRBJ2-2; 9 bases match TRBD1. This CDR3 spans 16 amino acids. The germline V gene encodes CDR1 ENHRY and CDR2 SYGVKD. Trimming removed 2 bases from V and 7 bases from J; junction bases left unmatched: 8. CDR3 in DNA: TGTGCCATCAGTGAGAAAGGGGACAGGGCTGGCGGGGAGCTGTTTTTT. Translation: CAISEKGDRAGGELFF.

The chain carries TRBV5-1 and TRBJ1-1; D ambiguous. Trimming removed 1 base from V and 3 bases from J, with 7 bases in between. This CDR3 is 13 amino acids long. Germline loops: CDR1 SGHRS, CDR2 YFSETQ. The CDR3: CASSLRVDTEAFF. CDR3 DNA: TGCGCCAGCAGCTTGAGGGTGGACACTGAAGCTTTCTTT.

V is TRBV9 and J is TRBJ2-2; 7 bases agree with TRBD1. The V gene end was trimmed by 2 bases and the J gene end by 4 bases; junction bases not matched to a gene: 2. The CDR3 length is 14 residues. Germline V CDR1 and CDR2: SGDLS, YYNGEE. The CDR3 protein is CASSVTGATGELFF. CDR3 DNA: TGTGCCAGCAGCGTCACAGGGGCCACCGGGGAGCTGTTTTTT.

This clone was seen a single time. The CDR3 DNA reads TGTGCCAGCTCCCACGACGTCTATCAGGGGGTGAACACTGAAGCTTTCTTT. Translated, it gives CASSHDVYQGVNTEAFF. The chain joins TRBV18 to TRBJ1-1; 7 bases map to TRBD1. V lost 6 bases, J lost 0 bases, and 13 bases stayed unmatched. The CDR3 length is 17 residues. The germline gives CDR1 KGHSH, CDR2 LQKENI.

This chain connects TRBV12-5 to TRBJ1-2, with D uncertain. This CDR3 is built from 12 residues. Germline CDR1 reads LGHNT; CDR2 reads FRNRAP. Trimming took 5 bases from V and 6 from J, leaving 10 bases between them. The CDR3 sequence is CASGPSRDGYTF. The CDR3 coding sequence is TGTGCTAGTGGTCCCTCAAGGGATGGCTACACCTTC.

The chain couples TRBV28 to TRBJ1-5; D unresolved. Germline V gives CDR1 MDHEN, CDR2 SYDVKM. The CDR3 covers 11 residues. V lost 6 bases, J lost 5 bases, and 5 bases lay in between. The CDR3 region is CASRSHQPQHF. CDR3 in DNA: TGTGCCAGCAGGTCCCATCAGCCCCAGCATTTT. Full variable domain (missing parts from reference TRBV28 and TRBJ1-5): DVKVTQSSRYLVKRTGEKVFLECVQDMDHENMFWYRQDPGLGLRLIYFSYDVKMKEKGDIPEGYSVSREKKERFSLILESASTNQTSMYLCASRSHQPQHFGDGTRLSIL.

This clone was counted between two and nine times. This chain connects TRBV4-1 to TRBJ1-1; 9 nucleotides match TRBD1. This CDR3 is built from 14 residues. Trimming cost V 1 base and J 4 bases; bases outside gene matches: 1. Germline V gene sequence: CDR1 MGHRA, CDR2 YSYEKL. CDR3 region: CASSQGTGVTEAFF. The CDR3, as DNA: TGCGCCAGCAGCCAAGGGACAGGGGTCACTGAAGCTTTCTTT.

This chain joins TRBV5-6 and TRBJ2-5; D is tentatively TRBD1 or TRBD2 (5 bases each). The end of the DNA fits TRBJ2-7 better, so the J call may be wrong. This CDR3 has 15 residues. CDR1 and CDR2 (germline): SGHDT, YYEEEE. In DNA, the CDR3 is TGTGCCAGCAGCTTAACCTGGGGGAGCTCCTACGAGCAGTACTTC. It translates to CASSLTWGSSYEQYF.

In its sample, this clone was seen once. This sample includes further DNA sequences coding for the same CDR3. The chain couples TRBV18 to TRBJ2-3; D remains unclear. CDR3 length: 15 residues. Germline V lookup: CDR1 KGHSH, CDR2 LQKENI. V gave up 3 bases and J gave up 2 bases, with 12 bases separating them. The CDR3 region has the DNA TGTGCCAGCTCACCTTTCTTCAGGTCCACAGATACGCAGTATTTT. Protein product: CASSPFFRSTDTQYF.